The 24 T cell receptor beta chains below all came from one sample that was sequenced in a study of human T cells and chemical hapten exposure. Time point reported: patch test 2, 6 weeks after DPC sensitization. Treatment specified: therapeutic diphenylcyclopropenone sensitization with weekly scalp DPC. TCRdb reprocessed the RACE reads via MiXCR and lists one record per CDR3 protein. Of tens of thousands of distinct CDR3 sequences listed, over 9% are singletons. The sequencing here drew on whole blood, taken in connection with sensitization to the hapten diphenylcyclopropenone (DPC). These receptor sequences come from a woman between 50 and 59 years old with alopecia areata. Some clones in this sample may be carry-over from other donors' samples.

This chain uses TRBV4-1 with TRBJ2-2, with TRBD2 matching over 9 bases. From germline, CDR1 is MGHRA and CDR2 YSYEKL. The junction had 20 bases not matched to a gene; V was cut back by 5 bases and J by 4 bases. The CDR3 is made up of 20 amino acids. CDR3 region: CASSSSGQREVSVGTGELFF. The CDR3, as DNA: TGCGCCAGCAGCAGCAGTGGGCAGCGGGAGGTCTCTGTTGGCACCGGGGAGCTGTTTTTT.

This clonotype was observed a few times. Written as DNA, the CDR3 is TGCAGCGTTGAACCGTTACTTCGGACAGCCGATGGCTACACCTTC. Protein: CSVEPLLRTADGYTF. This chain uses TRBV29-1 with TRBJ1-2; D possibly corresponds to TRBD1 (6 bases). Trimming stripped 2 bases from V and 6 bases from J, with 19 bases between. CDR3 length: 15 residues. Germline V gene sequence: CDR1 SQVTM, CDR2 ANQGSEA. The complete variable domain, with remaining parts taken from reference TRBV29-1 and TRBJ1-2, reads SAVISQKPSRDICQRGTSLTIQCQVDSQVTMMFWYRQQPGQSLTLIATANQGSEATYESGFVIDKFPISRPNLTFSTLTVSNMSPEDSSIYLCSVEPLLRTADGYTFGSGTRLTVV.

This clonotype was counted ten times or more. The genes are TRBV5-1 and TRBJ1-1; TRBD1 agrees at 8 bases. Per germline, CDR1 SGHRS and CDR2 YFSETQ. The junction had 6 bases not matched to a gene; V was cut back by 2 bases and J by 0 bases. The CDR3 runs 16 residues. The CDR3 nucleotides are TGCGCCAGCAGCTTAGGTGGGACAGGAATGAACACTGAAGCTTTCTTT. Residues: CASSLGGTGMNTEAFF. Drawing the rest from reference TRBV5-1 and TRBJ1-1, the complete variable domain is KAGVTQTPRYLIKTRGQQVTLSCSPISGHRSVSWYQQTPGQGLQFLFEYFSETQRNKGNFPGRFSGRQFSNSRSEMNVSTLELGDSALYLCASSLGGTGMNTEAFFGQGTRLTVV.

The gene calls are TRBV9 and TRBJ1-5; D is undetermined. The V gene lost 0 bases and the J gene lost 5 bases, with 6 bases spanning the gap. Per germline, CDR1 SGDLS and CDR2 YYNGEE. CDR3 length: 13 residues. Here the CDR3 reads CASSVVGDQPQHF. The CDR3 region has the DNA TGTGCCAGCAGCGTAGTAGGTGATCAGCCCCAGCATTTT.

DNA of the CDR3: TGTGCCAGCAGTGAATGGACAGGGCACAATGAGCAGTTCTTC. Translation gives CASSEWTGHNEQFF. The genes are TRBV6-4 and TRBJ2-1; TRBD1 matches at 8 bases. Germline CDR1 reads MRHNA; CDR2 reads SNTAGT. Germline trimming cut 3 bases from V and 5 bases from J; bases unmatched to any gene: 3. The CDR3 sequence is 14 residues long.

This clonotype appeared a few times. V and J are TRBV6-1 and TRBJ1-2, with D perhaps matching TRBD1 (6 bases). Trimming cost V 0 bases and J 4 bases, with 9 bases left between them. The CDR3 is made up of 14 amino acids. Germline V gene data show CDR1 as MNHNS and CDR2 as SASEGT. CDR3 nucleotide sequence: TGTGCCAGCAGTGAAGCGGGACACTCCTATGGCTACACCTTC. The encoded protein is CASSEAGHSYGYTF.

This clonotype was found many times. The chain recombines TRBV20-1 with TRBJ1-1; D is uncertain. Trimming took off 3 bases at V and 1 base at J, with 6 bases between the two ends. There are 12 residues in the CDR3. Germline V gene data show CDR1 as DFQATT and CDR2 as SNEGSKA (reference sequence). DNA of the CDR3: TGCAGTGCTAGTTGGAGGAACACTGAAGCTTTCTTT. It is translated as CSASWRNTEAFF.

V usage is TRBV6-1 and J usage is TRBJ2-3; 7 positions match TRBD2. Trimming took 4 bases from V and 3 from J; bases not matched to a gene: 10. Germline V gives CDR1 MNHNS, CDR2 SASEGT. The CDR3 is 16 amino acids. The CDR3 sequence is CASSGGLDQLTDTQYF. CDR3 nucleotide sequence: TGTGCCAGCAGTGGTGGACTAGACCAACTAACAGATACGCAGTATTTT.

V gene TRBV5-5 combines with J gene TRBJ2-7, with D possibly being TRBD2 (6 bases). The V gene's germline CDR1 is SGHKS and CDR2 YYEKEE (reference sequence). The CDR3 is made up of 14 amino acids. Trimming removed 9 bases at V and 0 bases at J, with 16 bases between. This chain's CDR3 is CATHLAAYSYEQYF. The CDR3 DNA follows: TGTGCCACCCACTTAGCGGCTTACTCCTACGAGCAGTACTTC.

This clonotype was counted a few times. The CDR3 DNA sequence: TGTGCCAGCAGCCCGGAAGGTAACGAGCAGTACTTC. Encoded protein: CASSPEGNEQYF. This rearrangement joins TRBV7-9 to TRBJ2-7; D unclear. CDR3 length equals 12 residues. The V gene lost 5 bases and the J gene lost 5 bases, with 10 bases spanning the gap. Germline values: CDR1 SEHNR, CDR2 FQNEAQ (reference sequence).

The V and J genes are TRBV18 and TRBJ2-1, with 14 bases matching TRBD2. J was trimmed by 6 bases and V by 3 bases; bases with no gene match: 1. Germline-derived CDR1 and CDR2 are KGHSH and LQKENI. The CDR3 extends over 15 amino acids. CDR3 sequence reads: CASSPGTSGGNEQFF. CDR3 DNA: TGTGCCAGCTCACCTGGGACTAGCGGGGGCAATGAGCAGTTCTTC.

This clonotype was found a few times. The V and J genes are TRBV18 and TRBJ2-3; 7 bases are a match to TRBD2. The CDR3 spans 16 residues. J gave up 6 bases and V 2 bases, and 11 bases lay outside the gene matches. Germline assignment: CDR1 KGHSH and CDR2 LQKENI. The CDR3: CASSPSMRERADTQYF. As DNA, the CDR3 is TGTGCCAGCTCACCATCAATGCGGGAGAGGGCGGATACGCAGTATTTT.

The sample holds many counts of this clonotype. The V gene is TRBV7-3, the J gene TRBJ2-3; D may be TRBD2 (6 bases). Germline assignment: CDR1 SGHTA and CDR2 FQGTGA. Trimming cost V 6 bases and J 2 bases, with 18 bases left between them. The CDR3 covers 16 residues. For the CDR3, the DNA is TGTGCCAGCAGGCTGGGACTTGACAAGGTCACAGATACGCAGTATTTT. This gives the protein CASRLGLDKVTDTQYF.

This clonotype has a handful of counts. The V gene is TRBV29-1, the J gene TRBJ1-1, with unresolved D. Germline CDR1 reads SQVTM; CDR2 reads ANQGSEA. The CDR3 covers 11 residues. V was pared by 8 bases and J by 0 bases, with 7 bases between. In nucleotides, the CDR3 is TGCAGCAGCTATCTGAACACTGAAGCTTTCTTT. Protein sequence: CSSYLNTEAFF. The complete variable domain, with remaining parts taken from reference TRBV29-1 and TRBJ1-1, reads SAVISQKPSRDICQRGTSLTIQCQVDSQVTMMFWYRQQPGQSLTLIATANQGSEATYESGFVIDKFPISRPNLTFSTLTVSNMSPEDSSIYLCSSYLNTEAFFGQGTRLTVV.

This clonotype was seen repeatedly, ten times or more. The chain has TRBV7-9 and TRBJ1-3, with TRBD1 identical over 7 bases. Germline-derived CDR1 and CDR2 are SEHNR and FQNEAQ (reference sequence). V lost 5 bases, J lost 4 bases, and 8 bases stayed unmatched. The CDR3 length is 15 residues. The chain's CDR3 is CASSPRDSRGNTIYF. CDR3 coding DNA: TGTGCCAGCAGCCCCCGGGACAGCCGCGGAAACACCATATATTTT.

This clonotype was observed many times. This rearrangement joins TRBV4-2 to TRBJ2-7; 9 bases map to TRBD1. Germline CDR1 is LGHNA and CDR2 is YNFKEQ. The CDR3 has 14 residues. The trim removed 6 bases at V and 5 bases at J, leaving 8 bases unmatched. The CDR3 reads CASSFRDRDHEQYF. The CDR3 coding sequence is TGTGCCAGCAGTTTCCGGGACAGGGACCACGAGCAGTACTTC.

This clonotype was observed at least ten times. CDR3 sequence (DNA): TGTGCCAGCAGCCAGGGACAGGGTGTGCCTTGGGAGACCCAGTACTTC. Residues: CASSQGQGVPWETQYF. The chain links TRBV7-2 to TRBJ2-5; 9 nucleotides line up with TRBD1. The trim removed 5 bases at V and 5 bases at J, leaving 12 bases unmatched. The germline CDR1 and CDR2 sequences are SGHTA and FQGNSA. The CDR3 consists of 16 residues.

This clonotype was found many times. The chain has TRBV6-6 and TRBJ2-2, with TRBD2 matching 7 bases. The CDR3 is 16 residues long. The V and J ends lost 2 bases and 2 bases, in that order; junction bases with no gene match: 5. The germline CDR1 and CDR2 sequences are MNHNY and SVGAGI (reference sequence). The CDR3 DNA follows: TGTGCCAGCAGTTACAGCGGGACTCCTAACACCGGGGAGCTGTTTTTT. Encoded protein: CASSYSGTPNTGELFF.

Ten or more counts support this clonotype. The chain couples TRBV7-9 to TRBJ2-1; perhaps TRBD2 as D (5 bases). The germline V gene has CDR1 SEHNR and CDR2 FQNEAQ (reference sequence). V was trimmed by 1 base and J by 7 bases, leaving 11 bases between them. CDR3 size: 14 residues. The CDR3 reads CASSLDFGGNEQFF. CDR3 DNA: TGTGCCAGCAGCTTAGATTTTGGCGGGAATGAGCAGTTCTTC. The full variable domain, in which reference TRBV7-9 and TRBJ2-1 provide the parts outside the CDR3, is DTGVSQNPRHKITKRGQNVTFRCDPISEHNRLYWYRQTLGQGPEFLTYFQNEAQLEKSRLLSDRFSAERPKGSFSTLEIQRTEQGDSAMYLCASSLDFGGNEQFFGPGTRLTVL.

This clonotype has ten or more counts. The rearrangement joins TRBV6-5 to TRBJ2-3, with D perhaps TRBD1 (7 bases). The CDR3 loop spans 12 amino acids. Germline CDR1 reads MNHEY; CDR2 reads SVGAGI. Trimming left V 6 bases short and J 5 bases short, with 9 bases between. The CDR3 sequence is CASSRGEDTQYF. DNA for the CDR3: TGTGCCAGCAGCAGGGGGGAAGATACGCAGTATTTT.

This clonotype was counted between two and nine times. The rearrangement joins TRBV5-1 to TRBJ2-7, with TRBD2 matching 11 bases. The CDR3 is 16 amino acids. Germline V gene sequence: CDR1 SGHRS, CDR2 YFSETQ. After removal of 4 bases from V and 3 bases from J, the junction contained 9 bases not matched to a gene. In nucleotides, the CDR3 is TGCGCCAGCAGCCACGTAGGGGGACTAGCGGTCTACGAGCAGTACTTC. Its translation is CASSHVGGLAVYEQYF.

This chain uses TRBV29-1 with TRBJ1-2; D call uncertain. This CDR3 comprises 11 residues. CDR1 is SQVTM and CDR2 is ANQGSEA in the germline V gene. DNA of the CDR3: TGCGGGTCCAGACAAGTCTATGGCTACACCTTC. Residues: CGSRQVYGYTF.

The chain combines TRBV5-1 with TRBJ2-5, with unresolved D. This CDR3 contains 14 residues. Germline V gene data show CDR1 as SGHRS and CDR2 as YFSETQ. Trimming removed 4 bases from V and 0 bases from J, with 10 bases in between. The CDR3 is CASSHGRYQETQYF. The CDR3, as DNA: TGCGCCAGCAGCCATGGACGGTACCAAGAGACCCAGTACTTC.

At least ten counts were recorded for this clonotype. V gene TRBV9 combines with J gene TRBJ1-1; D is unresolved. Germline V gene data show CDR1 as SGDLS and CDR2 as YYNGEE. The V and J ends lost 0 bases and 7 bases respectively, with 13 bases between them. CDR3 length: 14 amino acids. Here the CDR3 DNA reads TGTGCCAGCAGCGTAGGTGGAGCATGGGATGAAGCTTTCTTT. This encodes CASSVGGAWDEAFF.